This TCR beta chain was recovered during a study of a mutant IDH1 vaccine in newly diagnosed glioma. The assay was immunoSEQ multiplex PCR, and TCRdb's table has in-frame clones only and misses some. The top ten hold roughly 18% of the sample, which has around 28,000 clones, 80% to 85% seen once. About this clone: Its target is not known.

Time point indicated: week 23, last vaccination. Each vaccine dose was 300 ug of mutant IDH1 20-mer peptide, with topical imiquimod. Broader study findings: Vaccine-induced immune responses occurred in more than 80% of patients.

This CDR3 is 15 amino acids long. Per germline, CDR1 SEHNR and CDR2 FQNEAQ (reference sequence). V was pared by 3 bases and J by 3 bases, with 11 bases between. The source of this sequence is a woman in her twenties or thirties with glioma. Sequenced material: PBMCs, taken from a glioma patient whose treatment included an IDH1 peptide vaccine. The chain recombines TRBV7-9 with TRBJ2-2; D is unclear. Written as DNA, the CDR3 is TGTGCCAGCAGCTTGAGAACGCCTCACACCGGGGAGCTGTTTTTT. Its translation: CASSLRTPHTGELFF.